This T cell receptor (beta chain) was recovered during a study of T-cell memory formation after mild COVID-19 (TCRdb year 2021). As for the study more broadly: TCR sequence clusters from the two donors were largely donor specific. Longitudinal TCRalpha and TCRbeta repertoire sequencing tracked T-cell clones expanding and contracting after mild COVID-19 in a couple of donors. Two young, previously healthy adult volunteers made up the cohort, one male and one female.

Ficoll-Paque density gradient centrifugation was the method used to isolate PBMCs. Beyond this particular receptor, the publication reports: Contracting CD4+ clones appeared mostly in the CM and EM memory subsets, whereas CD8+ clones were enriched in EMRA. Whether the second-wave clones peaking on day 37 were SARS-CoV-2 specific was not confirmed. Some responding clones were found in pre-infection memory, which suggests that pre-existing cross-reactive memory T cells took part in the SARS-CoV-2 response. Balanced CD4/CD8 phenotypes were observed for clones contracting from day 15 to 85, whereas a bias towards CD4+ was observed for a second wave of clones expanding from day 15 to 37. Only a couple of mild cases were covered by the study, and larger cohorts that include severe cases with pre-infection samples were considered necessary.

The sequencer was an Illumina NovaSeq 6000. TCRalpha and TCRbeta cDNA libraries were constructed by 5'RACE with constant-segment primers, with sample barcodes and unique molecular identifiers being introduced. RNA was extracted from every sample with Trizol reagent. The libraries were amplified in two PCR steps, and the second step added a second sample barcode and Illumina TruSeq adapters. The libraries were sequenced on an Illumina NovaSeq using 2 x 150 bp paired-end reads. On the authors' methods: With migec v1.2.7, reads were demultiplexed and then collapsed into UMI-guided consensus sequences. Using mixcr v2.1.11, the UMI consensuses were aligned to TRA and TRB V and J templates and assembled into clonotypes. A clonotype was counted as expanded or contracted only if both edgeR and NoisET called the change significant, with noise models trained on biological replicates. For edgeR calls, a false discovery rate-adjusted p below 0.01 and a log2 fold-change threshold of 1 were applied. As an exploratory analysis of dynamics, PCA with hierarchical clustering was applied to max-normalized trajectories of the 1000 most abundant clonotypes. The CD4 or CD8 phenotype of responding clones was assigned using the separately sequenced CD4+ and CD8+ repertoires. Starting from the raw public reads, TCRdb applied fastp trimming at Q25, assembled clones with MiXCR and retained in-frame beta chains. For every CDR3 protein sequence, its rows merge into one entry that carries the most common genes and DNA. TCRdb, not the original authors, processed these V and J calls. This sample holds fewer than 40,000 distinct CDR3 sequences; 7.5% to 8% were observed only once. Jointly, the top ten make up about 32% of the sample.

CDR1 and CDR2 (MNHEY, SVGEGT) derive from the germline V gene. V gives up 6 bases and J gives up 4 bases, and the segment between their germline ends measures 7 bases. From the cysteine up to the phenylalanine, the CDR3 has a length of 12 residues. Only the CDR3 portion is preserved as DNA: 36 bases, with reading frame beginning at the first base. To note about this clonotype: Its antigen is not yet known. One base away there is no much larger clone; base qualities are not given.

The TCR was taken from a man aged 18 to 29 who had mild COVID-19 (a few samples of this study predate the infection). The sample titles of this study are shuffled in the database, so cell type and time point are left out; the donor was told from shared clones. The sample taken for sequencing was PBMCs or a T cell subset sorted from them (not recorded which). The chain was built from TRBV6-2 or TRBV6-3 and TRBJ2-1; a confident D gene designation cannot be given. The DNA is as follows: TGTGCCAGCAGACACAATTACAATGAGCAGTTCTTC. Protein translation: CASRHNYNEQFF.